This T cell receptor (beta chain) was observed in a study of shared clonotypes between healthy human individuals. Investigators spread the genomic DNA of each subset evenly over several immunoSEQ plates. Some clones are missing from TCRdb's copy, which holds only in-frame ones; the method was immunoSEQ multiplex PCR. The table lists over 2 million clones, less than 95% of them singletons. Germline V gene sequence: CDR1 SGHTA, CDR2 FQGNSA. The CDR3 length is 14 residues. Trimming pared 2 bases from V and 7 bases from J, leaving 11 bases between. The specimen sequenced was naive CD4+ T cells from PBMCs. The subset denotes: CD45RA+ positively selected. V is TRBV7-2 and J is TRBJ2-2, with D unclear. The receptor's source is a man aged 18 to 29 in good health. Some clones in this sample may be carry-over from other donors' samples. The CDR3 loop is CASSLQLVIGELFF. As DNA, the CDR3 is TGTGCCAGCAGCTTACAGTTGGTGATCGGGGAGCTGTTTTTT.